This TCR beta chain was sequenced in a study of blood T cell repertoires in COVID-19. On the study more broadly: The United States, Italy and Spain provided the acute and convalescent COVID-19 samples. PBMCs, B-cell-depleted T cells, or T cells were the source of the cDNA or gDNA that made up the material.

Study processing details: Estimation of nucleated cell counts relied on the amplification of reference gene primers. Libraries were prepared by immunoSEQ multiplex PCR; TCRdb keeps only in-frame clonotypes and omits some of them. For V, J and clone size, that table is used; D and trimming come from the DNA. The top ten hold roughly 7.9% of the sample, which has about 230,000 clones, roughly 80% seen once. CDR1 and CDR2 from the germline V gene are LGHDT and YNNKEL (reference sequence). V shed 4 bases, J shed 5 bases, and the junction held 5 bases outside the gene matches. The CDR3 totals 14 residues.

Material: peripheral blood. The rearrangement uses TRBV3-1 (or the pseudogene TRBV3-2) and TRBJ2-7; the match to TRBD2 covers 10 bases. This receptor was obtained from a woman aged 80 or over with acute or convalescent COVID-19. The CDR3 DNA is TGTGCCAGCAGCCTAAGCGGGGGGGCCAACGAGCAGTACTTC. It yields the protein CASSLSGGANEQYF.